Presented here are 18 T cell receptor beta chains from one specimen sequenced in a study of type 1 regulatory T cells (dated by TCRdb to the early 2020s). The antigens these receptors bind are not known. TCRdb lists the instrument as Illumina MiSeq. TCRdb itself trimmed the public reads at Q25 with fastp, ran MiXCR and retained productive beta chains. Merged by CDR3 protein, the rows form single entries marked with the most common genes and DNA. A total of tens of thousands of distinct CDR3 sequences appear in this sample, 12% of them only once. The ten largest clonotypes hold around 8% of the sample. The sequenced material came from cultured non-Tr1 T cells, either the whole culture or a sorted T cell fraction (not recorded which). The cell subset or site label for this specimen denotes: non-Tr1 population from the T-allo10 product. The receptors were sampled from a human donor in good health.

This clonotype has a count of ten or more. The chain is built from TRBV3-1 and TRBJ2-7, with D unclear. V was trimmed by 3 bases and J by 1 base, leaving 13 bases between them. The CDR3 runs to 15 residues. Germline-derived CDR1 and CDR2 are LGHDT and YNNKEL (reference sequence). The CDR3 sequence is CASSQGPVYSYEQYF. DNA of the CDR3: TGTGCCAGCAGCCAGGGTCCGGTTTATTCCTACGAGCAGTACTTC.

In this sample, this clonotype turned up many times. The chain uses TRBV29-1 and TRBJ2-2; tentatively, D is TRBD1 or TRBD2 (5 bases each). The CDR3 covers 14 residues. Germline lookup yields CDR1 SQVTM and CDR2 ANQGSEA. V shed 4 bases and J shed 7 bases, with 16 bases lying between them. The CDR3 region is CSVVMGTLRGELFF. CDR3 DNA: TGCAGCGTTGTTATGGGGACCTTGCGCGGGGAGCTGTTTTTT.

This clonotype was counted at least ten times. The gene calls are TRBV14 and TRBJ2-2; D remains unclear. V was shortened by 0 bases and J by 1 base, with 9 bases between the two germline ends. The CDR3 totals 16 residues. Per the germline V gene, CDR1 is SGHDN and CDR2 is FVKESK. The DNA for the CDR3 is TGTGCCAGCAGCCAAGATCTCCTAGGGAACACCGGGGAGCTGTTTTTT. It is translated as CASSQDLLGNTGELFF.

This clonotype came up many times. The chain uses TRBV20-1 and TRBJ2-3; TRBD2 matches 16 bases. V shed 2 bases, J shed 6 bases, and the junction held 2 bases outside the gene matches. The length of the CDR3 is 15 residues. Germline CDR1 is DFQATT and CDR2 is SNEGSKA (reference sequence). This chain's CDR3 is CSARKGLAGGDTQYF. CDR3 coding DNA: TGCAGTGCTAGAAAGGGACTAGCGGGAGGGGATACGCAGTATTTT.

This clonotype has a count of ten or more. DNA of the CDR3: TGTGCCAGCAGTTACTTTACAGCTGTTGGCACTGAAGCTTTCTTT. Translation gives CASSYFTAVGTEAFF. The chain uses TRBV6-6 and TRBJ1-1; D is ambiguous. Trimming took 1 base from V and 4 from J, leaving 13 bases between them. Germline V gene lookup returns CDR1 MNHNY and CDR2 SVGAGI (reference sequence). The CDR3 loop spans 15 amino acids.

There are many counts of this clonotype. This chain uses TRBV5-1 with TRBJ2-1, with no clear D. V lost 4 bases to trimming and J lost 7 bases, with 9 bases between them. Germline-derived CDR1 and CDR2 are SGHRS and YFSETQ. The length of the CDR3 is 12 residues. CDR3 sequence reads: CASSPRVNEQFF. The CDR3 nucleotides read TGCGCCAGCAGCCCTCGGGTAAATGAGCAGTTCTTC. The whole variable domain, filled in from reference TRBV5-1 and TRBJ2-1, reads KAGVTQTPRYLIKTRGQQVTLSCSPISGHRSVSWYQQTPGQGLQFLFEYFSETQRNKGNFPGRFSGRQFSNSRSEMNVSTLELGDSALYLCASSPRVNEQFFGPGTRLTVL.

There are many counts of this clonotype. This rearrangement joins TRBV5-1 to TRBJ2-1; D gene unclear. The CDR3 is made up of 13 amino acids. Germline CDR1 and CDR2: SGHRS and YFSETQ. V dropped 0 bases and J dropped 8 bases, with 9 bases sitting between them. The CDR3 DNA reads as TGCGCCAGCAGCTTGGGCAGGACGTATGAGCAGTTCTTC. This encodes CASSLGRTYEQFF.

A remark on this clonotype: One end of the junction varies from germline; a read error may be responsible. This chain links TRBV7-2 with TRBJ2-2; D possibly corresponds to TRBD2 (6 bases). The CDR3 covers 15 residues. CDR1 is SGHTA, CDR2 FQGNSA, per germline. In DNA form, the CDR3 reads TGTGCCAGCAGCCTGGTGGGGGGACTCACCGGGGAGCTGCTTTTT. Protein product: CASSLVGGLTGELLF.

This clonotype was recorded many times. The rearrangement joins TRBV25-1 to TRBJ1-5; 10 bases fit TRBD1. Trimming removed 4 bases from V and 4 bases from J; junction bases left unmatched: 10. CDR1 and CDR2 from the germline V gene are MGHDK and SYGVNS. The CDR3 totals 17 residues. The CDR3, as DNA: TGTGCCAGCAGTGGGGCGGGACAGGGGCGCAAGAATCAGCCCCAGCATTTT. Protein sequence: CASSGAGQGRKNQPQHF.

This chain joins TRBV20-1 and TRBJ2-5; D not resolved. This CDR3 contains 12 residues. Deletions cut 1 base from V and 4 bases from J, with 7 bases between. Germline CDR1 reads DFQATT; CDR2 reads SNEGSKA (reference sequence). The CDR3 loop is CSARAAGETQYF. CDR3 in DNA: TGCAGTGCTAGAGCGGCAGGAGAGACCCAGTACTTC.

The J gene is TRBJ1-1, the V gene TRBV29-1; D remains unclear. Trimming took 5 bases from V and 0 from J, leaving 4 bases between them. The CDR3 length is 11 residues. The germline CDR1 and CDR2 sequences are SQVTM and ANQGSEA. The CDR3 DNA reads TGCAGCGTTCGGATGAACACTGAAGCTTTCTTT. This encodes CSVRMNTEAFF.

This clonotype has more than one count but fewer than ten. The rearrangement links TRBV12-3 or TRBV12-4 to TRBJ2-3; unclear D gene. The CDR3 is 12 amino acids. With 6 bases removed from V and 5 bases from J, the gap between germline ends came to 9 bases. CDR3 coding DNA: TGTGCCAGCAGCCGTGGGGTAGATACGCAGTATTTT. This sequence encodes CASSRGVDTQYF.

This clonotype was recorded many times. The rearrangement joins TRBV6-9 to TRBJ1-6; D might be TRBD1 (5 bases). The V end lost 2 bases, the J end lost 9 bases, and 14 bases lay between the germline ends. Looked up from germline, CDR1 is MNHGY and CDR2 is SVAAGI. This CDR3 is 15 amino acids long. CDR3 sequence: CASSYRGQGGSPLHF. As DNA, the CDR3 is TGTGCCAGCAGTTATCGTGGGCAGGGAGGTTCACCCCTCCACTTT.

This clonotype has just a few counts. The V call is TRBV20-1, the J call TRBJ2-1, with TRBD2 matching 8 bases. The J segment lost 1 base and the V segment lost 1 base, leaving 9 bases of the junction unmatched. This CDR3 has 17 amino acids. CDR1 is DFQATT, CDR2 SNEGSKA, per germline (reference sequence). This CDR3 reads CSARVTGGPVSYNEQFF. CDR3 nucleotides: TGCAGTGCTAGAGTGACGGGAGGGCCGGTGTCCTACAATGAGCAGTTCTTC.

The chain links TRBV15 to TRBJ2-5, with TRBD2 identical over 7 bases. V shed 1 base, J shed 5 bases, and the junction held 4 bases outside the gene matches. Germline V CDR1 and CDR2: LNHNV, YYDKDF (reference sequence). There are 14 residues in the CDR3. CDR3 nucleotide sequence: TGTGCCACCAGCAGAGGTGGTAGCGGGGAGACCCAGTACTTC. Translated, it gives CATSRGGSGETQYF.

This clonotype was counted many times. V usage is TRBV25-1 and J usage is TRBJ2-1; 8 bases map to TRBD2. The CDR3 loop spans 15 amino acids. Trimming cost V 2 bases and J 0 bases; bases outside gene matches: 0. The germline V gene has CDR1 MGHDK and CDR2 SYGVNS. DNA for the CDR3: TGTGCCAGCAGTGAAAGCGGGAGCTCCTACAATGAGCAGTTCTTC. Translating it yields CASSESGSSYNEQFF. Filled out from reference TRBV25-1 and TRBJ2-1, the complete variable domain reads EADIYQTPRYLVIGTGKKITLECSQTMGHDKMYWYQQDPGMELHLIHYSYGVNSTEKGDLSSESTVSRIRTEHFPLTLESARPSHTSQYLCASSESGSSYNEQFFGPGTRLTVL.

This clonotype has at least ten counts. The rearrangement uses TRBV27 and TRBJ1-2; D gene uncertain. This CDR3 has 14 residues. Trimming stripped 7 bases from V and 2 bases from J, with 14 bases between. Germline values: CDR1 MNHEY, CDR2 SMNVEV (reference sequence). The CDR3 nucleotides read TGTGCCAGCATCCACGGCGGGAGAAACTATGGCTACACCTTC. Its translation: CASIHGGRNYGYTF.

The chain joins TRBV19 to TRBJ2-3, with D possibly TRBD2 on 6 matching bases. The CDR3 is 11 residues long. Germline V gives CDR1 LNHDA, CDR2 SQIVND (reference sequence). The DNA of the CDR3 is TGTGCAATTACGGACGGGGGTACGCAGTATTTT. Amino acids: CAITDGGTQYF.